A selection of T cell receptor beta chains follows, all from one sample in a study of control samples from healthy donors and cancer patients. Sequencing used immunoSEQ multiplex PCR; TCRdb keeps in-frame clones, though not all of them. The data show around 41,000 clones, around 80% seen once. The sample comprised PBMCs. These receptor sequences come from a woman aged 60 to 75 with lung cancer. Each CDR3 is given with its conserved first and last residue. A D gene is named only where the DNA matches it firmly. Clone sizes are given selectively: once, few, many, or a class where the clone is expanded.

>TRBV5-4|NA|NA|TRBJ1-3
CASSPDRGNTIYF
TGTGCCAGCAGCCCGGACAGAGGAAACACCATATATTTT
>TRBV9|TRBD1|NA|TRBJ1-5
CASSEDRDQPQHF
TGTGCCAGCAGTGAGGACAGGGACCAGCCCCAGCATTTT
>TRBV6-5|TRBD2|NA|TRBJ2-1
CASSSGLAGNNEQFF
TGTGCCAGCAGTTCCGGACTAGCGGGCAACAATGAGCAGTTCTTC
>TRBV29-1|NA|once|TRBJ1-2
CSAGTTQNYGYTF
TGCAGCGCCGGGACAACTCAAAACTATGGCTACACCTTC
>TRBV7-9|NA|NA|TRBJ2-5
CASSLSETQYF
TGTGCCAGCAGCTTAAGCGAGACCCAGTACTTC
>TRBV10-3|TRBD2|once|TRBJ2-4
CAISESQTAGAGTKNIQYF
TGTGCCATCAGTGAGTCCCAAACAGCGGGAGCAGGAACCAAAAACATTCAGTACTTC
>TRBV7-3|NA|NA|TRBJ2-1
CASSLYRYNEQFF
TGTGCCAGCAGCTTATACAGATACAATGAGCAGTTCTTC
>TRBV2|NA|few|TRBJ1-2
CASSDQGRGYTF
TGTGCCAGCAGTGATCAGGGCCGCGGCTACACCTTC
>TRBV2|NA|once|TRBJ1-2
CASSEGYGYTF
TGTGCCAGCAGTGAGGGTTATGGCTACACCTTC
>TRBV18|TRBD2|NA|TRBJ2-2
CASSPNGGGNTGELFF
TGTGCCAGCTCACCAAACGGCGGGGGGAACACCGGGGAGCTGTTTTTT
>TRBV7-9|NA|NA|TRBJ2-3
CASTNLGAYTDTQYF
TGTGCCAGCACCAATTTGGGCGCTTACACAGATACGCAGTATTTT
>TRBV2|NA|NA|TRBJ1-5
CASSLTWNQPQHF
TGTGCCAGCAGCCTAACCTGGAATCAGCCCCAGCATTTT
>TRBV15|NA|NA|TRBJ2-2
CATSRSDRRGWNTGELFF
TGTGCCACCAGCAGATCGGACCGACGTGGATGGAACACCGGGGAGCTGTTTTTT
>TRBV7-9|NA|NA|TRBJ2-7
CASSSLGGRTYEQYF
TGTGCCAGCAGCTCCTTGGGGGGTCGGACCTACGAGCAGTACTTC